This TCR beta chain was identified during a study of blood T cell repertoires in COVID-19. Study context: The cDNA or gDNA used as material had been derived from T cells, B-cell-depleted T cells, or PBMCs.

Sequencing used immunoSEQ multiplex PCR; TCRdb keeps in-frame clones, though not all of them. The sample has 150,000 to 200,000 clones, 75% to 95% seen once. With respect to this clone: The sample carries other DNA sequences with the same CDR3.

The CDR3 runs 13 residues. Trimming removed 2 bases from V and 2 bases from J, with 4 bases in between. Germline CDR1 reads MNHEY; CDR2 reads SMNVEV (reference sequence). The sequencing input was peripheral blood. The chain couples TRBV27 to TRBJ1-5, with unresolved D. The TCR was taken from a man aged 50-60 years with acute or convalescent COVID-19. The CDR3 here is CASSLTGNQPQHF. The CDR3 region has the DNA TGTGCCAGCAGTTTAACGGGCAATCAGCCCCAGCATTTT.